This note documents a single T cell receptor beta chain sequence. CDR3 length equals 10 residues. The germline V gene encodes CDR1 DFQATT and CDR2 SNEGSKA (reference sequence). The ends were cut back, 6 bases at V and 7 bases at J, with 9 bases in the middle. A deep-level run was used for the assay. In the original workflow: Filtering was not the same, since immunoSEQ gave junction-only sequences without quality scores. Libraries were prepared by immunoSEQ multiplex PCR; TCRdb keeps only in-frame clonotypes and omits some of them. The D gene and trimming were derived from the DNA, and the V and J assignments and clone size from that table. The sample gives about 2.4 million clones, approximately 93% of which show up once; approximately 0.35% is in the top ten. This sample is part of a study of shared clonotypes between healthy human individuals.

The chain has TRBV20-1 and TRBJ1-1; TRBD1 might be the D (6 bases). This clonotype originated in a man aged 18 to 29 in good health. Some clones in this sample may be carry-over from other donors' samples. Sequenced material: naive CD4+ T cells from PBMCs. The subset was: CD45RA+ positively selected. The CDR3 sequence is CSARGGEAFF. In DNA form, the CDR3 reads TGCAGTGCCCGAGGGGGTGAAGCTTTCTTT.